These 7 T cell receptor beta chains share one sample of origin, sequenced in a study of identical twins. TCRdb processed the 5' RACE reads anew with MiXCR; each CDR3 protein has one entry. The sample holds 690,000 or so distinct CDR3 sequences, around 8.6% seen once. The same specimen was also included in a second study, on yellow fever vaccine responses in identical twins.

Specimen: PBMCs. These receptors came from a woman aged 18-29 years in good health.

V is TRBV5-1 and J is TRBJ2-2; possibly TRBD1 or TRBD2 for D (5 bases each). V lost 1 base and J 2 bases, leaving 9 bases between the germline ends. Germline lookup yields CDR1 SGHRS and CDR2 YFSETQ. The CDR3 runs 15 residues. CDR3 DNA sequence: TGCGCCAGCAGCTTGAGGGACCTCAACACCGGGGAGCTGTTTTTT. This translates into CASSLRDLNTGELFF.

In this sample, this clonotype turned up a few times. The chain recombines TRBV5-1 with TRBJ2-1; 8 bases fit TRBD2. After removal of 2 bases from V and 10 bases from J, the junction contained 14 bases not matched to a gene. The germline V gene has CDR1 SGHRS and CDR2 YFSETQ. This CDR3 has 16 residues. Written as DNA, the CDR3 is TGCGCCAGCAGCTTTGAATTGCGGGGGGCCAGGGGAGAGCAGTTCTTC. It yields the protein CASSFELRGARGEQFF.

CDR3 residues: CASSSGRTSSTDTQYF. CDR3 bases: TGTGCCAGCAGCTCCGGACGGACTTCTAGCACAGATACGCAGTATTTT. V is TRBV11-2 and J is TRBJ2-3; D possibly corresponds to TRBD2 (5 bases). CDR3 size: 16 residues. V was shortened by 4 bases and J by 0 bases, with 14 bases between the two germline ends. Per germline, CDR1 SGHAT and CDR2 FQNNGV.

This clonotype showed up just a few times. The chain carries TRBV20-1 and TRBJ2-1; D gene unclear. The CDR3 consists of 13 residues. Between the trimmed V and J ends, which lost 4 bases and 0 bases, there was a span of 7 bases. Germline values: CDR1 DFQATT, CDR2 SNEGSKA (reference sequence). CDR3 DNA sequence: TGCAGTGCTACAGGCCTCTCCTACAATGAGCAGTTCTTC. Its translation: CSATGLSYNEQFF.

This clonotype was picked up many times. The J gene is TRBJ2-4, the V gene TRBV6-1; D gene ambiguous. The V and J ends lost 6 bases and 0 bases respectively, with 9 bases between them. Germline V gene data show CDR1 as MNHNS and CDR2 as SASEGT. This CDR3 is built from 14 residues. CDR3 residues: CASRPDLAKNIQYF. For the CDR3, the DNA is TGTGCCAGCAGACCCGACCTAGCCAAAAACATTCAGTACTTC.

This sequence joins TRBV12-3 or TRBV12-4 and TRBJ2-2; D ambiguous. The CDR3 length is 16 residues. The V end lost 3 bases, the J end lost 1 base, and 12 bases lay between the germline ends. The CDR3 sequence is CASSFSANRNTGELFF. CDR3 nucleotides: TGTGCCAGCAGTTTCTCCGCAAACAGGAACACCGGGGAGCTGTTTTTT.

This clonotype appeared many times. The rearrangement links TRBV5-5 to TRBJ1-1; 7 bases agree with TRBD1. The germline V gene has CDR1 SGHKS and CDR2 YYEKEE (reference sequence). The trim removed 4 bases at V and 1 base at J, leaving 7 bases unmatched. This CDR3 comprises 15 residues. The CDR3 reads CASSPIAGGNTEAFF. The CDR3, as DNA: TGTGCCAGCAGCCCGATAGCAGGGGGGAACACTGAAGCTTTCTTT. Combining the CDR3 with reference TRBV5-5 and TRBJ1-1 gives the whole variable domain DAGVTQSPTHLIKTRGQQVTLRCSPISGHKSVSWYQQVLGQGPQFIFQYYEKEERGRGNFPDRFSARQFPNYSSELNVNALLLGDSALYLCASSPIAGGNTEAFFGQGTRLTVV.